This T cell receptor (beta chain) was sequenced for a study of cytomegalovirus exposure and HLA in healthy donors. This PCR relied on a set of 60 Vbeta primers and 13 Jbeta primers. The protocol was immunoSEQ multiplex PCR, while the TCRdb copy is restricted to in-frame clones and leaves out a portion. The data include 56,000 or so clones; the top ten clones carry 2% to 2.5%. Measured by frequency, this clone is medium-sized (0.01 to 0.1%). Germline-derived CDR1 and CDR2 are SEHNR and FQNEAQ (reference sequence). V lost 1 base and J 0 bases, leaving 12 bases between the germline ends. The CDR3 contains 16 residues.

Sequenced sample: PBMCs. The TCR originated in a female donor in good health and CMV-seronegative. The chain combines TRBV7-9 with TRBJ1-1, with D maybe TRBD1 (5 bases). CDR3 sequence reads: CASSLGGTGVNTEAFF. CDR3 in DNA: TGTGCCAGCAGCTTAGGGGGGACTGGAGTGAACACTGAAGCTTTCTTT.